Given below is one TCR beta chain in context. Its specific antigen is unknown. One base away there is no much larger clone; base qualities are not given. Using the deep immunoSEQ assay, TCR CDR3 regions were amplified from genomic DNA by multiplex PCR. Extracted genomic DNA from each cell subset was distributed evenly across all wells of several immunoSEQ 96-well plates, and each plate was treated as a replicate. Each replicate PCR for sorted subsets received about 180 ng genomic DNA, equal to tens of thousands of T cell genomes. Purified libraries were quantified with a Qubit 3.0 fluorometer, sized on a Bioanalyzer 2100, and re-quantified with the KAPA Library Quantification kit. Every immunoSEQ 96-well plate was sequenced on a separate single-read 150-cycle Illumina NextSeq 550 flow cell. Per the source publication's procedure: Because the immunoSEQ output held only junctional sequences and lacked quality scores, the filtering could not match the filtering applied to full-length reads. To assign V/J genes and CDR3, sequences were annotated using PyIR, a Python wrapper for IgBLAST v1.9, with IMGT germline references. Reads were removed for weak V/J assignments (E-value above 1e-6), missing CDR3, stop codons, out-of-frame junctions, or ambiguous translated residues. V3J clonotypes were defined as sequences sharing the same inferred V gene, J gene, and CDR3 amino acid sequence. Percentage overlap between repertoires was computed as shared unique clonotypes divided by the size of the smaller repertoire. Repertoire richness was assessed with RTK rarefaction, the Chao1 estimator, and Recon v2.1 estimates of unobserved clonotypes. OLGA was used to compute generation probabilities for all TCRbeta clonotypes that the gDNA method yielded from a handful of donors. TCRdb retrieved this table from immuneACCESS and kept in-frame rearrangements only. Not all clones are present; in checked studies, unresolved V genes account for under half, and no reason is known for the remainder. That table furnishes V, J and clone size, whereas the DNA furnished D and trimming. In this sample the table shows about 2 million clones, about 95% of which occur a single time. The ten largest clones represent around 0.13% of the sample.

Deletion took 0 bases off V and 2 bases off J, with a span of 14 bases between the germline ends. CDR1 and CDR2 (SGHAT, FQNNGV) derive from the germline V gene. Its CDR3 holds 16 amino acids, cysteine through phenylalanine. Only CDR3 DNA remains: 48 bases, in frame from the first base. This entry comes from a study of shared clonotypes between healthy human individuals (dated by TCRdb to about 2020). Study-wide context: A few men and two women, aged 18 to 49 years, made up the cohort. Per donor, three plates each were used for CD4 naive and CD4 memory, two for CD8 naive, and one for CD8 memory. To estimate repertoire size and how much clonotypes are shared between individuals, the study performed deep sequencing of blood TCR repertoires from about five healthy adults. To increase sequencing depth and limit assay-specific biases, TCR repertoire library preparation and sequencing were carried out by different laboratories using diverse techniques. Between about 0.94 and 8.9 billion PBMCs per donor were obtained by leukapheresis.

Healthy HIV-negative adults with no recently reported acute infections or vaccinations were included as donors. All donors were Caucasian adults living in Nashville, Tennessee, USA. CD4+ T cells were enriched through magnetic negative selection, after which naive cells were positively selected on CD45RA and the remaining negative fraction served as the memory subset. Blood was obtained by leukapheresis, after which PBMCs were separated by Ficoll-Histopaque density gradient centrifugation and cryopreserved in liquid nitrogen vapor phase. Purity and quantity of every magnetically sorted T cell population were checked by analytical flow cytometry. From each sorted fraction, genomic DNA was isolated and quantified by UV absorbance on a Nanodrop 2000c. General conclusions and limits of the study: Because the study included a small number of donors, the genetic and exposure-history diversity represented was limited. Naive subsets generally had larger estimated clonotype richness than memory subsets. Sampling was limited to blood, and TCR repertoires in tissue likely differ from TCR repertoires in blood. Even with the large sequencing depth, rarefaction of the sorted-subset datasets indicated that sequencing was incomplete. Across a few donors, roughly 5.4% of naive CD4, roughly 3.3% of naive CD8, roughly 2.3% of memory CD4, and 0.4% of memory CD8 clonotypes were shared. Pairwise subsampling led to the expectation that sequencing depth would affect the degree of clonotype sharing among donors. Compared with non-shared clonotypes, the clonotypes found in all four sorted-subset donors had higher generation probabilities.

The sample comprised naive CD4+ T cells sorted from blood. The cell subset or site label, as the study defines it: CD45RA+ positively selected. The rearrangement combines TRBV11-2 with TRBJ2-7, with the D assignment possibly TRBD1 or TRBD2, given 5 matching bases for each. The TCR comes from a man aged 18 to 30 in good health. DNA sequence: TGTGCCAGCAGCTTAGATGGGGGTTCGTCCCCCTACGAGCAGTACTTC. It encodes CASSLDGGSSPYEQYF.